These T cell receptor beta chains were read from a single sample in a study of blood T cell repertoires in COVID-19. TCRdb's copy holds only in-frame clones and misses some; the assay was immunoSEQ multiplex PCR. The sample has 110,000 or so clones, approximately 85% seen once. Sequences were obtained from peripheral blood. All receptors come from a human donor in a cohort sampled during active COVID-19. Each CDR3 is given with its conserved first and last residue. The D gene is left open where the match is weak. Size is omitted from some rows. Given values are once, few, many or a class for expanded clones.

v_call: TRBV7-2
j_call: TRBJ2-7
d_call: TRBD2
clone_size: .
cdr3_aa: CASSLAGTTYEQYF
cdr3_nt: TGTGCCAGCAGTTTAGCGGGCACGACCTACGAGCAGTACTTC

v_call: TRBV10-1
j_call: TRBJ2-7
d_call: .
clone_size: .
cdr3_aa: CASGQGSSYEQYF
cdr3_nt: TGCGCCAGCGGGCAGGGCAGCTCCTACGAGCAGTACTTC

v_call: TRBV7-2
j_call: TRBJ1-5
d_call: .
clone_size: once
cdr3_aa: CASSPGAGPYSNQPQHF
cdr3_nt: TGTGCCAGCAGCCCTGGGGCAGGGCCTTATAGCAATCAGCCCCAGCATTTT

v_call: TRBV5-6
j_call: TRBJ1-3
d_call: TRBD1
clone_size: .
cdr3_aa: CASSGTGYSGNTIYF
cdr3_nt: TGTGCCAGCAGTGGGACAGGTTACTCTGGAAACACCATATATTTT

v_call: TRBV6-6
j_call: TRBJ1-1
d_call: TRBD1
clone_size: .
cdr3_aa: CASRGQGVNTEAFF
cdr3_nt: TGTGCCAGCAGGGGACAGGGGGTGAACACTGAAGCTTTCTTT

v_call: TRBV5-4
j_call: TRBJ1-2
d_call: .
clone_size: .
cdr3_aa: CASAGGASRYGYTF
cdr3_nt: TGTGCCAGCGCGGGGGGTGCCTCAAGGTATGGCTACACCTTC

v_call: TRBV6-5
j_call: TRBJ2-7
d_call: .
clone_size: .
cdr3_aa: CASSLDSRSYEQYF
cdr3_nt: TGTGCCAGCAGCCTTGACAGCCGCTCCTACGAGCAGTACTTC

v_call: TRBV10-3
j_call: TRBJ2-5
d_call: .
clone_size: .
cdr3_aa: CAISELDTYLQWETQYF
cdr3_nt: TGTGCCATCAGTGAGTTGGACACTTACTTGCAATGGGAGACCCAGTACTTC

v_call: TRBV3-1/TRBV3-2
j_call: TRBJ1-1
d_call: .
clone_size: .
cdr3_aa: CASSHTGITEAFF
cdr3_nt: TGTGCCAGCAGCCATACAGGGATCACTGAAGCTTTCTTT

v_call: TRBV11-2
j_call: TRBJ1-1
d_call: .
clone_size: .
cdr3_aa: CASSPRQTNTEAFF
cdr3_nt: TGTGCCAGCAGCCCCCGACAGACGAACACTGAAGCTTTCTTT

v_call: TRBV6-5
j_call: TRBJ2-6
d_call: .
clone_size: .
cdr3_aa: CASKEGSTGANVLTF
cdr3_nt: TGTGCCAGCAAGGAGGGGTCTACTGGGGCCAACGTCCTGACTTTC

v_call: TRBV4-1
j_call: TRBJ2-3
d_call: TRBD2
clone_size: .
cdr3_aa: CASSQAGRGGVDTQYF
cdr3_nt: TGCGCCAGCAGCCAAGCGGGGCGGGGGGGCGTAGATACGCAGTATTTT

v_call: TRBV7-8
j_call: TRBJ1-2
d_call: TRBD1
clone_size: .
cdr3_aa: CASSLGGGGYGYTF
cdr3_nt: TGTGCCAGCAGCTTAGGAGGGGGCGGATATGGCTACACCTTC

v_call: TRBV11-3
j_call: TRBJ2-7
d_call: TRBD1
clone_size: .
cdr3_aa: CASSPGQGKYEQYF
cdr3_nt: TGTGCCAGCAGCCCTGGACAGGGGAAGTACGAGCAGTACTTC

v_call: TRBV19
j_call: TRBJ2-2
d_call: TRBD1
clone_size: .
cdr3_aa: CASSGQGQAGELFF
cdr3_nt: TGTGCCAGTAGTGGACAGGGACAAGCCGGGGAGCTGTTTTTT

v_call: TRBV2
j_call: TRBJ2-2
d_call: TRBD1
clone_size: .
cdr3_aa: CARRGTGGGTGELFF
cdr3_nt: TGTGCCAGACGAGGGACAGGGGGGGGCACCGGGGAGCTGTTTTTT

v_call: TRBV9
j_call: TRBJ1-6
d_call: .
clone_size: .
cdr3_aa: CASSVSQGNSPLHF
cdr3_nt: TGTGCCAGCAGCGTAAGCCAGGGTAATTCACCCCTCCACTTT

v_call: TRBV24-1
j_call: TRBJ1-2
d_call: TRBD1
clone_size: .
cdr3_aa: CATSEPDRGQDYGYTF
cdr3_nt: TGTGCCACCAGTGAACCCGACAGGGGGCAGGACTATGGCTACACCTTC

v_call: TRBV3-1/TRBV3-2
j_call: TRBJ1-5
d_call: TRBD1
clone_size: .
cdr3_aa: CASRPSGTGWTGQPQHF
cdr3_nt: TGTGCCAGCAGGCCCTCTGGGACAGGGTGGACAGGCCAGCCCCAGCATTTT

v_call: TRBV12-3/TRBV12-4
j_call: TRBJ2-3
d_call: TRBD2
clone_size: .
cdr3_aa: CASSPRLAGAKYF
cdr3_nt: TGTGCCAGCAGTCCCCGACTAGCGGGGGCAAAGTATTTT

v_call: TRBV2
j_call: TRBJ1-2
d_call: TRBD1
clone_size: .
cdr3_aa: CASLQGANGYTF
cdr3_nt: TGTGCCAGCTTACAGGGGGCGAATGGCTACACCTTC

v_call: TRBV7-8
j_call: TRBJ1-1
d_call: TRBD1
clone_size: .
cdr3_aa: CASSLTGATEAFF
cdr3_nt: TGTGCCAGCAGCTTGACAGGGGCCACTGAAGCTTTCTTT

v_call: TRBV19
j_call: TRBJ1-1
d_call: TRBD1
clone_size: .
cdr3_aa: CATTGQGARGTEAFF
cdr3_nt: TGTGCCACCACGGGACAGGGGGCGCGGGGCACTGAAGCTTTCTTT

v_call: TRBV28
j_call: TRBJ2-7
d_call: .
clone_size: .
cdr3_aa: CASSLGGGQPYEQYF
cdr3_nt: TGTGCCAGCAGTTTAGGAGGGGGACAGCCCTACGAGCAGTACTTC

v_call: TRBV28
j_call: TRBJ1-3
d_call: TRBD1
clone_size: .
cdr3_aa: CASMPGQVSGNTIYF
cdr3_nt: TGTGCCAGCATGCCGGGACAGGTCTCTGGAAACACCATATATTTT

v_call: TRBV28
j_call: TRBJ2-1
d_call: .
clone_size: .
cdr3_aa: CASSPLLVSNEQFF
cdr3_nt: TGTGCCAGCAGTCCTCTTCTAGTATCAAATGAGCAGTTCTTC

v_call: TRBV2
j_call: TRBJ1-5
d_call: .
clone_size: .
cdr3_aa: CASSLSQAQPQHF
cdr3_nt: TGTGCCAGCAGCTTATCACAGGCTCAGCCCCAGCATTTT

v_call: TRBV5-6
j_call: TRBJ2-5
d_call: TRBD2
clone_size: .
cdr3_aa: CASSLGLAGQETQYF
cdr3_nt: TGTGCCAGCAGCTTGGGTCTAGCGGGCCAGGAGACCCAGTACTTC

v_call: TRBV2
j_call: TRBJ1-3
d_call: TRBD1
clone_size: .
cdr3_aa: CASSGTGTGNTIYF
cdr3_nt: TGTGCCAGCTCCGGGACAGGGACTGGAAACACCATATATTTT

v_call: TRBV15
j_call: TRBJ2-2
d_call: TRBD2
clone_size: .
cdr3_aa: CATSAGGTGELFF
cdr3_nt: TGTGCCACCAGCGCGGGGGGAACCGGGGAGCTGTTTTTT

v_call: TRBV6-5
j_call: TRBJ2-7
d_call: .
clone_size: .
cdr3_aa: CASSYSRGGASYEQYF
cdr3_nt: TGTGCCAGCAGTTACTCGAGGGGCGGGGCCTCCTACGAGCAGTACTTC

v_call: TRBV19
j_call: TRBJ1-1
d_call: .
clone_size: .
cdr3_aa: CASSIDEINEAFF
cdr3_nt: TGTGCCAGTAGTATAGACGAGATTAATGAAGCTTTCTTT

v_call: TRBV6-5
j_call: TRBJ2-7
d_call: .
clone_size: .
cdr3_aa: CASSYGTGPYEQYF
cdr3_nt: TGTGCCAGCAGTTACGGAACAGGTCCCTACGAGCAGTACTTC

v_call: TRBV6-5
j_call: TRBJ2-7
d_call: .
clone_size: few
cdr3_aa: CASRFSGEQYF
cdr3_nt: TGTGCCAGCAGATTCAGTGGCGAGCAGTACTTC

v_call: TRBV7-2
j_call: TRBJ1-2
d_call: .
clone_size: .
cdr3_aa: CASSLNFGVASRGGYTF
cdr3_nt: TGTGCCAGCAGCTTAAATTTTGGGGTCGCATCAAGGGGTGGCTACACCTTC

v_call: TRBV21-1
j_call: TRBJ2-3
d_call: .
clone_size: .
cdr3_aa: CASSKALCSSGGFMSTDTQYF
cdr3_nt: TGTGCCAGCAGCAAAGCGCTTTGTAGTAGCGGGGGGTTCATGAGCACAGATACGCAGTATTTT

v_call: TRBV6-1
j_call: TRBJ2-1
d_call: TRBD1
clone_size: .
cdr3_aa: CASSEMGQSNEQFF
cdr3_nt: TGTGCCAGCAGTGAAATGGGACAGTCCAATGAGCAGTTCTTC

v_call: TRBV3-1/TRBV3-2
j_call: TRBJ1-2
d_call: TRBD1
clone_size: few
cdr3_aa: CASSHLTGPGSNYGYTF
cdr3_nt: TGTGCCAGCAGCCATTTGACAGGGCCGGGCTCTAACTATGGCTACACCTTC

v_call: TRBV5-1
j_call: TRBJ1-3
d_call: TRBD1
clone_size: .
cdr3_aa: CASSLDSDRSSGNTIYF
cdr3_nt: TGCGCCAGCAGCCTAGACTCGGACAGGAGTTCTGGAAACACCATATATTTT

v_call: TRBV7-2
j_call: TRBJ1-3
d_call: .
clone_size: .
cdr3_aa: CASSLGGVSGNTIYF
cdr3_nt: TGTGCCAGCAGCTTAGGCGGGGTCTCTGGAAACACCATATATTTT

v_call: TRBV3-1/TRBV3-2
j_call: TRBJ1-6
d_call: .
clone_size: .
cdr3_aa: CASTGGVYNSPLHF
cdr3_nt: TGTGCCAGCACTGGAGGCGTTTATAATTCACCCCTCCACTTT